This T cell receptor beta chain was sequenced in a study of CD4+ T cells in melanoma. General study points: Neoantigen-specific CD4+ T cells in melanoma reportedly had diverse differentiation states. A reported correlation linked neoantigen-specific CD4+ T cells to CD8+, macrophage and B cell function.

With respect to this clone: Its antigen is unidentified.

Only in-frame clones appear in the TCRdb table, and some are missing; sequencing was by immunoSEQ multiplex PCR. Of 10,000 or so clones in the sample, about 66% were seen once. Per germline, CDR1 MGHRA and CDR2 YSYEKL. This CDR3 region has 18 residues. The germline V and J ends were trimmed by 4 bases and 1 base, with 20 bases remaining between them. The rearrangement uses TRBV4-1 and TRBJ1-5, with a tentative D call TRBD1 (5 bases). The TCR comes from a human donor with melanoma. The sample taken for sequencing was cells from a culture (not recorded whether cultured in vitro). In DNA form, the CDR3 reads TGCGCCAGCAGCCCGATCGACATGGGACTCCCAAGCAATCAGCCCCAGCATTTT. Protein sequence: CASSPIDMGLPSNQPQHF.